The present T cell receptor beta chain was sequenced within a study of blood T cell repertoires in COVID-19. Study-wide background: Some COVID-19 samples were acute and others convalescent; all came from the United States, Italy and Spain. The analysed material was cDNA or gDNA that came from T cells, B-cell-depleted T cells, or PBMCs.

CDR1 and CDR2 from the germline V gene are SGHNT and YENEEA. CDR3 size: 13 residues. V lost 3 bases and J lost 7, with 12 bases in between. In the source study's methods: It was from reference gene primer amplification that nucleated cell counts were estimated. The data were produced by immunoSEQ multiplex PCR, yet TCRdb's version contains in-frame clones alone and is incomplete. The V and J calls and the clone size are those of that table, but D and trimming were determined from the DNA. There are more than 95,000 clones in the sample; about 83% occur only once, and about 5.7% lies in the top ten. The material sequenced was peripheral blood. This TCR was sampled from a human donor in a cohort sampled during active COVID-19. The genes are TRBV11-3 and TRBJ2-5; a possible D gene is TRBD2 (5 bases). The CDR3 nucleotides read TGTGCCAGCAGCTTCGTCTCGAGGGCGACCCAGTACTTC. Translation gives CASSFVSRATQYF. Filled out from reference TRBV11-3 and TRBJ2-5, the complete variable domain reads EAGVVQSPRYKIIEKKQPVAFWCNPISGHNTLYWYLQNLGQGPELLIRYENEEAVDDSQLPKDRFSAERLKGVDSTLKIQPAELGDSAVYLCASSFVSRATQYFGPGTRLLVL.